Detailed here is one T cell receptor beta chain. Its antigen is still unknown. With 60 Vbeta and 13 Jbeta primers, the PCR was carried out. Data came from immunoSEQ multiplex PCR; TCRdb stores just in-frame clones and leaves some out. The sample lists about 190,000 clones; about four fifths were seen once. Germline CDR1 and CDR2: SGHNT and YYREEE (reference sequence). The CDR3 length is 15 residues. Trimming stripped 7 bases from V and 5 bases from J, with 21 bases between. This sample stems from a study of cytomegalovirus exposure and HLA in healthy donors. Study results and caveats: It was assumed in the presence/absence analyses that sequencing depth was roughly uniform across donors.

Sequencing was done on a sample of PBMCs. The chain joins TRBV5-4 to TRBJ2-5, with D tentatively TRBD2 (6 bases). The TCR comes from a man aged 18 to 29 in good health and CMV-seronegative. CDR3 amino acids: CASSGPLVGRETQYF. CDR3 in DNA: TGTGCCAGCTCCGGTCCGTTGGTAGGGAGGGAGACCCAGTACTTC.